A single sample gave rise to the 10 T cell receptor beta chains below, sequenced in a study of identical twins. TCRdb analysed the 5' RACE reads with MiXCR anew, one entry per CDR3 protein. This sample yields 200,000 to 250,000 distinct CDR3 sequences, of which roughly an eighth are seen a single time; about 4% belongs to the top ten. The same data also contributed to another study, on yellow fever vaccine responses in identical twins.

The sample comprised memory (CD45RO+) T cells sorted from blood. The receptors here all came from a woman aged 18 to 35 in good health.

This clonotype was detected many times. CDR3: CASSPAGIPGDEQYF. The CDR3 DNA reads as TGTGCCAGCAGCCCAGCCGGGATCCCCGGTGACGAGCAGTACTTC. The V call is TRBV12-3 or TRBV12-4, the J call TRBJ2-7, with D tentatively TRBD2 (5 bases). The V end was cut by 6 bases, the J end by 5 bases, with 20 bases between. This CDR3 region has 15 residues.

The CDR3 protein is CASSSGSEQYF. CDR3 bases: TGTGCCAGCAGCTCGGGGAGCGAGCAGTACTTC. The gene calls are TRBV5-4 and TRBJ2-7; the D gene is possibly TRBD2 (5 bases). CDR1 is SGHNT and CDR2 is YYREEE in the germline V gene (reference sequence). V lost 3 bases, J lost 6 bases, and 7 bases lay in between. This CDR3 is 11 amino acids long. The variable domain in full, completed from reference TRBV5-4 and TRBJ2-7, reads ETGVTQSPTHLIKTRGQQVTLRCSSQSGHNTVSWYQQALGQGPQFIFQYYREEENGRGNFPPRFSGLQFPNYSSELNVNALELDDSALYLCASSSGSEQYFGPGTRLTVT.

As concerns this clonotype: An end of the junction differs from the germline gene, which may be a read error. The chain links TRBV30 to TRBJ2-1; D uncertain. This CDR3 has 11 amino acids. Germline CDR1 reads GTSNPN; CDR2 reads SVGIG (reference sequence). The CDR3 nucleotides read TGTGCCTGGAGTGTACTTCAGATGCAGCTCTTC. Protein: CAWSVLQMQLF.

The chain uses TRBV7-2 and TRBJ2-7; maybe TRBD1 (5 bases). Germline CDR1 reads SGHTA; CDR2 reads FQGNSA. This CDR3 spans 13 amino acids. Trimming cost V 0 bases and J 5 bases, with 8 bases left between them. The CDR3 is CASSLAHRNEQYF. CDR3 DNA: TGTGCCAGCAGCTTAGCGCACAGGAACGAGCAGTACTTC.

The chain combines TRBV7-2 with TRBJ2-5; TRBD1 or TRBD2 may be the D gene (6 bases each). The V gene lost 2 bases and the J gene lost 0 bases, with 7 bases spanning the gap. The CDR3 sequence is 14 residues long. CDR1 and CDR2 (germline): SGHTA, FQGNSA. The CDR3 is CASSLRGHQETQYF. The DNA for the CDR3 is TGTGCCAGCAGCTTACGGGGGCACCAAGAGACCCAGTACTTC. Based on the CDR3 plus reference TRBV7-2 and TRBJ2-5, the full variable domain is GAGVSQSPSNKVTEKGKDVELRCDPISGHTALYWYRQSLGQGLEFLIYFQGNSAPDKSGLPSDRFSAERTGGSVSTLTIQRTQQEDSAVYLCASSLRGHQETQYFGPGTRLLVL.

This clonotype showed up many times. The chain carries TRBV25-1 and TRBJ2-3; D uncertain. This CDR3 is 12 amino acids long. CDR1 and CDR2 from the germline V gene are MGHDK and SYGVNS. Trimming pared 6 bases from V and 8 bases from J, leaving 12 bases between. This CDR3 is CASRRYDATQYF. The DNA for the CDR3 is TGTGCCAGCAGGAGATACGATGCTACGCAGTATTTT.

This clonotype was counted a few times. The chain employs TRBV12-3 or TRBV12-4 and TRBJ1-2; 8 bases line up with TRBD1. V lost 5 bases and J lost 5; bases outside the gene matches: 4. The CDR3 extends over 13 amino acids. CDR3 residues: CASSDTGGYGYTF. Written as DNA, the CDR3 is TGTGCCAGCAGTGATACAGGGGGGTATGGCTACACCTTC.

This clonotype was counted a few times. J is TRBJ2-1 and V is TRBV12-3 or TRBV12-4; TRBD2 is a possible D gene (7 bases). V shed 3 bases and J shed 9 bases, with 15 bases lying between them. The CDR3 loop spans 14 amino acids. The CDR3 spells CASSLPGGNREQFF. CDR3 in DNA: TGTGCCAGCAGTTTGCCGGGGGGCAACCGTGAGCAGTTCTTC.

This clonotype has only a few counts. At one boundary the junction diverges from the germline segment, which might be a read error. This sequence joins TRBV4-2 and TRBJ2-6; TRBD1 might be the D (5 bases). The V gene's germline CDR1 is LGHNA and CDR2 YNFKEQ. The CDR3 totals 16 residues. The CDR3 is CASSHGRVPGDNVLTF. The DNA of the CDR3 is TGTGCCAGCAGCCACGGCAGGGTTCCTGGGGACAACGTCCTGACTTTC.

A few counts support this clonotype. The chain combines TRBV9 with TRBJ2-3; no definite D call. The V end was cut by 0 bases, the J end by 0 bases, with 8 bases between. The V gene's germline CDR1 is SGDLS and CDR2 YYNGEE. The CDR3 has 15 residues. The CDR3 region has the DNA TGTGCCAGCAGCGTAGTTGCGACTAGCACAGATACGCAGTATTTT. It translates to CASSVVATSTDTQYF.